This T cell receptor (beta chain) was captured by sequencing in a study of vaccination and CD4 T cells after COVID-19. As for this clonotype: Its specificity is unknown.

Treatment of the sample: approximately 11-day PBMC culture with coronavirus spike peptide pools or control peptides (ViraFEST assay). Sequencing of cultured CD4+ T cell DNA used the Oncomine TCR Beta short-read assay. TCRdb reprocessed the PCR reads via MiXCR and lists one record per CDR3 protein. The sample yields approximately 22,000 distinct CDR3 sequences, around 62% seen once. Trimming stripped 4 bases from V and 1 base from J, with 11 bases between. Germline V gene sequence: CDR1 MNHEY, CDR2 SVGAGI. The CDR3 covers 15 residues. This chain links TRBV6-5 with TRBJ1-5; maybe TRBD1 (5 bases). This clonotype was obtained from a human donor who had recovered from COVID-19. What was sequenced was CD4+ T cells from blood, cultured in vitro. The CDR3 sequence: CASSSLGGSNQPQHF. The CDR3 DNA reads as TGTGCCAGCAGTTCTTTGGGGGGGAGCAATCAGCCCCAGCATTTT.